The 30 T cell receptor beta chains reported below all come from one sample, sequenced in a study of regulatory T cells in long-lasting Graves disease. Time point reported: persistent/refractory GD, antithyroid drugs over 5 years with positive TRAb. PBMCs provided the RNA from which the TCR library was made. With iRepertoire HTBI primers and Arm-PCR of CDR3 regions, TCR beta libraries were built. MiXCR was run by TCRdb on the multiplex PCR reads, yielding one entry per CDR3 protein. The sample has 450,000 or so distinct CDR3 sequences, roughly 20% seen once; the top ten hold 6.5% to 8%. Specimen: peripheral blood mononuclear cells (PBMCs), collected when the disease was refractory, from a patient treated with antithyroid drugs. These receptors came from a female donor with Graves disease.

The V call is TRBV6-2 or TRBV6-3, the J call TRBJ1-2, with D uncertain. Germline-derived CDR1 and CDR2 are MNHEY and SVGEGT. Trimming took 6 bases from V and 8 from J, leaving 16 bases between them. This CDR3 has 13 amino acids. CDR3 region: CASRGSRNGGYTF. The CDR3 DNA reads as TGTGCCAGCAGGGGTAGCCGGAACGGCGGCTACACCTTC.

In this sample, this clonotype turned up a few times. The chain links TRBV7-2 to TRBJ1-2; D perhaps matches TRBD1 (5 bases). The CDR3 totals 16 residues. The germline V and J ends were trimmed by 2 bases and 6 bases, with 19 bases remaining between them. CDR1 and CDR2 (germline): SGHTA, FQGNSA. Here the CDR3 reads CASSLPWGGRTHGYTF. In DNA, the CDR3 is TGTGCCAGCAGCTTACCATGGGGGGGGAGAACCCATGGCTACACCTTC.

V gene TRBV11-2 combines with J gene TRBJ2-1; TRBD2 agrees at 8 bases. V dropped 11 bases and J dropped 6; count of bases not matched to a gene: 9. Germline V gives CDR1 SGHAT, CDR2 FQNNGV. CDR3 length equals 13 residues. The CDR3 loop is CADTGAGGNEQFF. The CDR3 coding sequence is TGTGCCGACACTGGGGCGGGAGGCAATGAGCAGTTCTTC.

This clonotype was recorded at least ten times. The gene calls are TRBV19 and TRBJ1-5; D may be TRBD1 (5 bases). From germline, CDR1 is LNHDA and CDR2 SQIVND (reference sequence). V lost 7 bases to trimming and J lost 2 bases, with 9 bases between them. This CDR3 has 13 amino acids. The CDR3 reads CASTWDGNQPQHF. The CDR3 bases are TGTGCCAGTACCTGGGACGGCAATCAGCCCCAGCATTTT.

The chain is built from TRBV25-1 and TRBJ2-7, with D unclear. With 0 bases removed from V and 5 bases from J, the gap between germline ends came to 14 bases. The CDR3 runs to 15 residues. CDR1 and CDR2 from the germline V gene are MGHDK and SYGVNS. The CDR3 nucleotides read TGTGCCAGCAGTGAATATCTGGGCCTTAACCACGAGCAGTACTTC. It codes for CASSEYLGLNHEQYF.

The chain uses TRBV7-3 and TRBJ2-5; 8 bases are shared with TRBD1. Germline V gene lookup returns CDR1 SGHTA and CDR2 FQGTGA. This CDR3 has 14 amino acids. V trimming: 5 bases; J trimming: 11 bases; junction bases outside the gene matches: 13. Written as DNA, the CDR3 is TGTGCCAGCAGCGAACGGACAGGGTCCATGAGGCAGTACTTC. Protein product: CASSERTGSMRQYF.

The CDR3 DNA is TGCAGTGCTCTGATACCCCAGGACAGGGGGGGCGAGCAGTACTTC. It translates to CSALIPQDRGGEQYF. The V gene is TRBV20-1, the J gene TRBJ2-7, with 10 bases aligning to TRBD1. Trimming cost V 5 bases and J 6 bases; bases outside gene matches: 13. The germline gives CDR1 DFQATT, CDR2 SNEGSKA (reference sequence). The CDR3 is 15 amino acids.

This clonotype was observed at least ten times. The chain employs TRBV9 and TRBJ2-5, with 7 positions matching TRBD1. Per germline, CDR1 SGDLS and CDR2 YYNGEE. V lost 0 bases, J lost 1 base, and 3 bases stayed unmatched. This CDR3 contains 15 residues. In DNA form, the CDR3 reads TGTGCCAGCAGCGTAGAAGGGGGCCTCCAAGAGACCCAGTACTTC. Translating gives CASSVEGGLQETQYF.

This clonotype occurred a few times. The V gene is TRBV19, the J gene TRBJ1-5, with 8 nucleotides matching TRBD1. Trimming took 4 bases from V and 5 from J; bases not matched to a gene: 10. CDR3 length: 16 residues. CDR1 is LNHDA, CDR2 SQIVND, per germline (reference sequence). The CDR3 bases are TGTGCCAGTAGTAAATACCGGGACAGGAGCCATCAGCCCCAGCATTTT. Protein sequence: CASSKYRDRSHQPQHF.

This clonotype was detected a few times. V gene TRBV19 combines with J gene TRBJ2-7, with TRBD2 matching 9 bases. The germline V gene encodes CDR1 LNHDA and CDR2 SQIVND (reference sequence). The CDR3 runs 14 residues. V lost 6 bases and J lost 3; bases outside the gene matches: 6. The CDR3 DNA follows: TGTGCCAGTAGCATCGGACTAGCGAACTACGAGCAGTACTTC. Protein product: CASSIGLANYEQYF.

This clonotype was counted at least ten times. CDR3 DNA sequence: TGTGCCAGCAGCTTAGGGGGTGGCCGTGGTTCTGAAAAACTGTTTTTT. Protein: CASSLGGGRGSEKLFF. V gene TRBV7-6 combines with J gene TRBJ1-4; D not certain. Between the trimmed V and J ends, which lost 1 base and 7 bases, there was a span of 16 bases. The CDR3 sequence is 16 residues long. Looked up from germline, CDR1 is SGHVS and CDR2 is FNYEAQ. Complete variable domain (other parts from reference TRBV7-6 and TRBJ1-4): GAGVSQSPRYKVTKRGQDVALRCDPISGHVSLYWYRQALGQGPEFLTYFNYEAQQDKSGLPNDRFSAERPEGSISTLTIQRTEQRDSAMYRCASSLGGGRGSEKLFFGSGTQLSVL.

As to this clonotype: In this CDR3 the conserved last residue, phenylalanine or tryptophan, is missing, so a read error is likely. The rearrangement uses TRBV5-1 and TRBJ1-1; D may be TRBD1 (6 bases). V was pared by 2 bases and J by 1 base, with 24 bases between. The germline V gene has CDR1 SGHRS and CDR2 YFSETQ. This CDR3 comprises 19 residues. The CDR3 sequence: CASSFAPLTGGLGNTEAFS. For the CDR3, the DNA is TGCGCCAGCAGCTTTGCTCCCTTGACAGGCGGACTCGGGAACACTGAAGCTTTCTCT.

J is TRBJ1-2 and V is TRBV29-1; D gene uncertain. This CDR3 spans 10 amino acids. The V gene's germline CDR1 is SQVTM and CDR2 ANQGSEA. V was clipped by 5 bases and J by 6 bases, with 7 bases between them. The CDR3 loop is CSVYVDGYTF. CDR3 bases: TGCAGCGTTTATGTGGATGGCTACACCTTC.

This clonotype showed up many times. The rearrangement uses TRBV19 and TRBJ1-1, with D tentatively TRBD1 (5 bases). CDR3 size: 13 residues. Trimming shortened V by 4 bases and J by 1 base, and 7 bases separated the two germline ends. Per germline, CDR1 LNHDA and CDR2 SQIVND (reference sequence). Here the CDR3 DNA reads TGTGCCAGTAGTACCACAGGGAACACTGAAGCTTTCTTT. Its protein is CASSTTGNTEAFF.

This clonotype was seen many times. The chain links TRBV6-1 to TRBJ1-6, with 8 bases matching TRBD1. Germline values: CDR1 MNHNS, CDR2 SASEGT. V lost 5 bases, J lost 14 bases, and 14 bases stayed unmatched. This CDR3 has 15 residues. The CDR3 reads CASSPVGQGGGSLHF. CDR3 DNA: TGTGCCAGCAGTCCCGTCGGACAGGGCGGCGGTTCCCTCCACTTT.

This clonotype was counted at least ten times. This sequence joins TRBV11-3 and TRBJ2-2, with 7 bases lining up with TRBD1. Germline V lookup: CDR1 SGHNT, CDR2 YENEEA. The CDR3 runs to 15 residues. Trimming removed 3 bases from V and 2 bases from J; junction bases left unmatched: 3. The CDR3 reads CASSLGQINTGELFF. The CDR3 DNA reads as TGTGCCAGCAGCTTGGGACAGATTAACACCGGGGAGCTGTTTTTT. Looking up the rest from reference TRBV11-3 and TRBJ2-2 gives the full variable domain: EAGVVQSPRYKIIEKKQPVAFWCNPISGHNTLYWYLQNLGQGPELLIRYENEEAVDDSQLPKDRFSAERLKGVDSTLKIQPAELGDSAVYLCASSLGQINTGELFFGEGSRLTVL.

This clonotype turned up a few times. This chain connects TRBV12-3 or TRBV12-4 to TRBJ2-4, with TRBD1 matching 7 bases. The CDR3 totals 17 residues. V was clipped by 6 bases and J by 1 base; unmatched bases: 12. The DNA of the CDR3 is TGTGCCAGCAGACGCCCCCTCGGCAGGGGGGCCAAAAACATTCAGTACTTC. Translating it yields CASRRPLGRGAKNIQYF.

This clonotype was detected only a few times. The chain has TRBV5-1 and TRBJ2-7; 7 bases map to TRBD2. The germline CDR1 and CDR2 sequences are SGHRS and YFSETQ. The CDR3 consists of 14 residues. With V trimmed by 9 bases and J by 3 bases, 12 bases remained unmatched. The CDR3: CANGMGDYHYEQYF. For the CDR3, the DNA is TGCGCCAACGGAATGGGGGACTACCACTACGAGCAGTACTTC. The whole variable domain, remainder taken from reference TRBV5-1 and TRBJ2-7, is KAGVTQTPRYLIKTRGQQVTLSCSPISGHRSVSWYQQTPGQGLQFLFEYFSETQRNKGNFPGRFSGRQFSNSRSEMNVSTLELGDSALYLCANGMGDYHYEQYFGPGTRLTVT.

The chain uses TRBV18 and TRBJ2-5; a weak D match, TRBD1 (5 bases). Judging by the DNA end, TRBJ2-1 fits better; the J call may be wrong. CDR3 size: 15 residues. CDR1 is KGHSH, CDR2 LQKENI, per germline. The CDR3 sequence: CASSPGSRVHNEQFF. CDR3 nucleotides: TGTGCCAGCTCACCAGGTAGCAGGGTCCACAATGAGCAGTTCTTC.

The rearrangement joins TRBV7-6 to TRBJ2-7, with D possibly called TRBD1 or TRBD2 (6 bases each). Germline V gene data show CDR1 as SGHVS and CDR2 as FNYEAQ. Trimming took 1 base from V and 7 from J, leaving 14 bases between them. The CDR3 covers 14 residues. The CDR3: CASSLEIGGKEQYF. Here the CDR3 DNA reads TGTGCCAGCAGCTTAGAGATAGGGGGGAAGGAGCAGTACTTC.

This clonotype was observed a handful of times. The chain has TRBV29-1 and TRBJ2-5, with a tentative D call TRBD2 (6 bases). Trimming took off 0 bases at V and 5 bases at J, with 7 bases between the two ends. This CDR3 comprises 12 residues. Germline V gene lookup returns CDR1 SQVTM and CDR2 ANQGSEA. CDR3 protein: CSVEDGGETQYF. The CDR3 DNA is TGCAGCGTTGAAGATGGGGGGGAGACCCAGTACTTC.

Only a few counts were recorded for this clonotype. The genes are TRBV5-1 and TRBJ1-1, with 7 bases fitting TRBD1. Germline trimming cut 4 bases from V and 0 bases from J; bases unmatched to any gene: 9. CDR1 and CDR2 from the germline V gene are SGHRS and YFSETQ. CDR3 size: 16 residues. The CDR3 sequence is CASSARQGPMNTEAFF. CDR3 DNA: TGCGCCAGCAGCGCCCGACAGGGACCCATGAACACTGAAGCTTTCTTT.

A few counts support this clonotype. V is TRBV6-2 or TRBV6-3 and J is TRBJ1-5, with unresolved D. Germline V lookup: CDR1 MNHEY, CDR2 SVGEGT. V gave up 6 bases and J gave up 5 bases, with 8 bases separating them. The CDR3 is 12 amino acids. The chain's CDR3 is CASRARDQPQHF. The CDR3 DNA reads TGTGCCAGCAGGGCCCGGGATCAGCCCCAGCATTTT.

The chain couples TRBV4-2 to TRBJ2-3; D is ambiguous. CDR3 length: 13 amino acids. Trimming left V 2 bases short and J 7 bases short, with 10 bases between. Per germline, CDR1 LGHNA and CDR2 YNFKEQ. This CDR3 is CASSQPGPYTQYF. The CDR3 nucleotides read TGTGCCAGCAGCCAACCCGGGCCCTATACGCAGTATTTT.

This clonotype was observed many times. The chain recombines TRBV11-2 with TRBJ1-1; D ambiguous. The CDR3 spans 12 residues. CDR1 and CDR2 from the germline V gene are SGHAT and FQNNGV. The germline V and J ends were trimmed by 8 bases and 5 bases, with 12 bases remaining between them. In nucleotides, the CDR3 is TGTGCCAGCGCCCCGGAGATAACTGAAGCTTTCTTT. Protein: CASAPEITEAFF.

The chain recombines TRBV28 with TRBJ1-2; TRBD1 aligns across 7 bases. V was clipped by 8 bases and J by 4 bases; unmatched bases: 13. Germline V gene data show CDR1 as MDHEN and CDR2 as SYDVKM. This CDR3 contains 15 residues. The CDR3 nucleotides read TGTGCCAGCTCCTCGGGAGGGGGCGACAGCTATGGCTACACCTTC. Translation: CASSSGGGDSYGYTF.

In its sample, this clonotype was seen a few times. The chain couples TRBV29-1 to TRBJ2-6, with 7 nucleotides matching TRBD1. With V trimmed by 3 bases and J by 4 bases, 6 bases remained unmatched. Per germline, CDR1 SQVTM and CDR2 ANQGSEA. The CDR3 sequence is 15 residues long. CDR3 loop: CSVETGLRGANVLTF. The CDR3 DNA is TGCAGCGTTGAGACAGGGCTTCGAGGGGCCAACGTCCTGACTTTC.

This clonotype was seen a few times. This CDR3 is CASSNTNQETQYF. The CDR3 DNA is TGTGCCAGCAGTAATACGAACCAAGAGACCCAGTACTTC. V and J are TRBV28 and TRBJ2-5, with D unresolved. CDR3 size: 13 residues. Between the trimmed V and J ends, which lost 5 bases and 0 bases, there was a span of 7 bases. Germline assignment: CDR1 MDHEN and CDR2 SYDVKM.

The chain links TRBV5-5 to TRBJ2-5; 7 bases match TRBD2. The V segment lost 4 bases and the J segment 0 bases; nucleotides outside the gene matches: 9. The CDR3 spans 16 residues. Germline V gene lookup returns CDR1 SGHKS and CDR2 YYEKEE (reference sequence). CDR3 protein: CASSVTSRIYQETQYF. The DNA for the CDR3 is TGTGCCAGCAGCGTGACTAGCAGGATATACCAAGAGACCCAGTACTTC. The full variable domain, with the rest looked up from reference TRBV5-5 and TRBJ2-5, is DAGVTQSPTHLIKTRGQQVTLRCSPISGHKSVSWYQQVLGQGPQFIFQYYEKEERGRGNFPDRFSARQFPNYSSELNVNALLLGDSALYLCASSVTSRIYQETQYFGPGTRLLVL.

This clonotype was observed many times. The chain couples TRBV30 to TRBJ1-1; no firm D call. Germline V CDR1 and CDR2: GTSNPN, SVGIG (reference sequence). CDR3 length: 11 residues. Trimming left V 8 bases short and J 4 bases short, with 11 bases between. CDR3 DNA sequence: TGTGCCCTCGATAGGGCCACTGAAGCTTTCTTT. The encoded protein is CALDRATEAFF. The full variable domain, its missing parts supplied by reference TRBV30 and TRBJ1-1, is SQTIHQWPATLVQPVGSPLSLECTVEGTSNPNLYWYRQAAGRGLQLLFYSVGIGQISSEVPQNLSASRPQDRQFILSSKKLLLSDSGFYLCALDRATEAFFGQGTRLTVV.